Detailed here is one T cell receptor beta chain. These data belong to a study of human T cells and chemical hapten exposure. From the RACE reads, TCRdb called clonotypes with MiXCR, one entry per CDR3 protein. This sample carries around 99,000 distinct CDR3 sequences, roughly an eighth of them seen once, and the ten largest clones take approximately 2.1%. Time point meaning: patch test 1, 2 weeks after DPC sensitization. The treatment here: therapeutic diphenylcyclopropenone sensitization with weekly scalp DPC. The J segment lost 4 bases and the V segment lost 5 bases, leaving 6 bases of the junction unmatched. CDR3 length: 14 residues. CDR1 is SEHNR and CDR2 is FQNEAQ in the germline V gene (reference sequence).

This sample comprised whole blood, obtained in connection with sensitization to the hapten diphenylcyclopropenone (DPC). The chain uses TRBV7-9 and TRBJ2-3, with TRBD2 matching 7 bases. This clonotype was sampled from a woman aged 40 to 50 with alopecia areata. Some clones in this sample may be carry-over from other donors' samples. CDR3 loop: CASSPSGNPDTQYF. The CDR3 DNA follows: TGTGCCAGCAGCCCTAGCGGAAACCCAGATACGCAGTATTTT.